One and the same sample provided the 6 T cell receptor beta chains below, sequenced in a study of T cell responses to AZD1222 COVID-19 vaccine. Data came from immunoSEQ multiplex PCR; TCRdb stores just in-frame clones and leaves some out. The data contain 80,000 to 100,000 clones, around nine tenths of them seen just once; the ten biggest clones take up approximately 10%. Sequencing was performed on peripheral blood, taken on day 0 of MenACWY control vaccination. These receptors were taken from an adult in good health.

The chain has TRBV5-6 and TRBJ1-6; unclear D gene. This CDR3 comprises 14 residues. The V gene lost 2 bases and the J gene lost 8 bases, with 11 bases spanning the gap. Germline values: CDR1 SGHDT, CDR2 YYEEEE. CDR3 nucleotides: TGTGCCAGCAGCTTCCCCAGGTCCGATTCACCCCTCCACTTT. It codes for CASSFPRSDSPLHF.

V and J are TRBV2 and TRBJ1-2; D is undetermined. CDR3 size: 15 residues. From germline, CDR1 is SNHLY and CDR2 FYNNEI. V lost 1 base to trimming and J lost 0 bases, with 9 bases between them. CDR3 protein: CASSEGLTTNYGYTF. CDR3 in DNA: TGTGCCAGCAGTGAAGGGCTCACTACTAACTATGGCTACACCTTC.

The chain links TRBV30 to TRBJ2-3, with 7 bases fitting TRBD2. The CDR3 runs 12 residues. Trimming took 5 bases from V and 1 from J; bases not matched to a gene: 0. The germline V gene encodes CDR1 GTSNPN and CDR2 SVGIG (reference sequence). Written as DNA, the CDR3 is TGTGCCTGGGCGGGGGGCACAGATACGCAGTATTTT. Protein sequence: CAWAGGTDTQYF.

The sample holds one count of this clone. The chain couples TRBV6-2 or TRBV6-3 to TRBJ2-5; the D is unclear. This CDR3 contains 12 residues. The germline gives CDR1 MNHEY, CDR2 SVGEGT. Trimming cost V 5 bases and J 7 bases, with 11 bases left between them. CDR3 residues: CASSPPGGTQYF. In DNA form, the CDR3 reads TGTGCCAGCAGTCCCCCTGGCGGGACCCAGTACTTC.

The chain couples TRBV19 to TRBJ2-5; 13 nucleotides align to TRBD2. The germline CDR1 and CDR2 sequences are LNHDA and SQIVND (reference sequence). Germline trimming cut 9 bases from V and 5 bases from J; bases unmatched to any gene: 9. The length of the CDR3 is 15 residues. CDR3 protein: CASRGGLAGRETQYF. As DNA, the CDR3 is TGTGCCAGCAGGGGGGGACTAGCGGGGCGGGAGACCCAGTACTTC. Using reference TRBV19 and TRBJ2-5 for the parts outside the CDR3, the full variable domain is DGGITQSPKYLFRKEGQNVTLSCEQNLNHDAMYWYRQDPGQGLRLIYYSQIVNDFQKGDIAEGYSVSREKKESFPLTVTSAQKNPTAFYLCASRGGLAGRETQYFGPGTRLLVL.

The rearrangement joins TRBV19 to TRBJ1-2, with D possibly matching TRBD1 (6 bases). The germline V and J ends were trimmed by 5 bases and 10 bases, with 14 bases remaining between them. Germline CDR1 LNHDA, CDR2 SQIVND (reference sequence). This CDR3 region has 12 residues. CDR3 residues: CASSPRGAYYTF. CDR3 DNA: TGTGCCAGTAGTCCCCGGGGGGCATACTACACCTTC.